This TCR beta chain is from a study of blood T cell repertoires in COVID-19. Study in general: Spain, Italy and the United States supplied samples that represented acute and convalescent COVID-19. T cells, B-cell-depleted T cells, or PBMCs supplied cDNA or gDNA.

In the study's own analysis: Counts of nucleated cells, estimated from reference gene primer amplification, were obtained. Clones were read by immunoSEQ multiplex PCR, and TCRdb kept only the in-frame ones, dropping some. For V, J and clone size, that table is used; D and trimming come from the DNA. The sample records roughly 50,000 clones, roughly 85% being singletons. The TCR sequence derives from a woman older than 75 with acute or convalescent COVID-19. The material sequenced was peripheral blood.

CDR3 sequence (DNA): TGCGCCAGCAGCTCCATCACAGTGAACACTGAAGCTTTCTTT. Translating it yields CASSSITVNTEAFF. The chain recombines TRBV5-1 with TRBJ1-1; D not resolved. Germline loops: CDR1 SGHRS, CDR2 YFSETQ. The CDR3 covers 14 residues. V gave up 3 bases and J gave up 0 bases, with 9 bases separating them.